A single sample gave rise to the 11 T cell receptor beta chains below, sequenced in a study of blood T cell repertoires in COVID-19. Repertoires were generated with immunoSEQ multiplex PCR, while TCRdb's copy carries only in-frame clones and drops some. The profile shows 50,000 to 70,000 clones, 88% of them singletons. The sequencing input was peripheral blood. These receptors originate from a man aged 55 to 70 with acute or convalescent COVID-19.

This chain links TRBV19 with TRBJ1-3, with D hard to call. Per the germline V gene, CDR1 is LNHDA and CDR2 is SQIVND (reference sequence). The CDR3 has 14 amino acids. With 7 bases removed from V and 5 bases from J, the gap between germline ends came to 15 bases. The CDR3 nucleotides are TGTGCCAGTAACCCGGGATCCGTCCGAAACACCATATATTTT. Translated: CASNPGSVRNTIYF.

This chain joins TRBV27 and TRBJ2-1, with 14 bases lining up with TRBD2. J gave up 4 bases and V 2 bases, and 7 bases lay outside the gene matches. The CDR3 has 18 residues. Germline V gene lookup returns CDR1 MNHEY and CDR2 SMNVEV (reference sequence). Here the CDR3 DNA reads TGTGCCAGCAGTTTAAGGGGGGGGACTAGCGGGAGTTACAATGAGCAGTTCTTC. Encoded protein: CASSLRGGTSGSYNEQFF.

The V call is TRBV7-9, the J call TRBJ1-2, with D unresolved. The germline V and J ends were trimmed by 4 bases and 8 bases, with 17 bases remaining between them. The CDR3 has 14 residues. CDR1 is SEHNR and CDR2 is FQNEAQ in the germline V gene (reference sequence). The CDR3 protein is CASSSIQLRLGYTF. In nucleotides, the CDR3 is TGTGCCAGCAGCTCCATACAACTAAGGTTGGGCTACACCTTC.

The rearrangement uses TRBV5-4 and TRBJ1-1, with TRBD1 identical over 7 bases. The J segment lost 7 bases and the V segment lost 3 bases, leaving 3 bases of the junction unmatched. CDR1 is SGHNT and CDR2 is YYREEE in the germline V gene (reference sequence). The CDR3 loop spans 12 amino acids. In nucleotides, the CDR3 is TGTGCCAGCAGCTCACAGGGGAGTGAAGCTTTCTTT. Its translation is CASSSQGSEAFF. Variable domain in full (rest from reference TRBV5-4 and TRBJ1-1): ETGVTQSPTHLIKTRGQQVTLRCSSQSGHNTVSWYQQALGQGPQFIFQYYREEENGRGNFPPRFSGLQFPNYSSELNVNALELDDSALYLCASSSQGSEAFFGQGTRLTVV.

This clone was observed once. The J gene is TRBJ2-7, the V gene TRBV21-1; the DNA was not used to check the table's D call, TRBD1. TRBV21-1 is described as a pseudogene. The CDR3 totals 11 residues. The CDR3 nucleotides read TGTGCCAGCAGCAAAAACAGCGAGCAGTACTTC. This gives the protein CASSKNSEQYF.

The V gene is TRBV7-3, the J gene TRBJ1-2; D gene unclear. From germline, CDR1 is SGHTA and CDR2 FQGTGA. V dropped 5 bases and J dropped 3 bases, with 16 bases sitting between them. This CDR3 contains 15 residues. The CDR3 DNA reads as TGTGCCAGCAGCCGCACTGGCCGGGGAGACTATGGCTACACCTTC. This codes for CASSRTGRGDYGYTF.

Concerning this clone itself: At one boundary the junction diverges from the germline segment, which might be a read error. The chain employs TRBV6-5 and TRBJ1-4, with D possibly TRBD1 on 6 matching bases. The CDR3 length is 14 residues. CDR1 and CDR2 (germline): MNHEY, SVGAGI. The CDR3 region is CASSRTETHEKLFF. As DNA, the CDR3 is TGTGCCAGCAGTAGGACAGAAACTCATGAAAAACTGTTTTTT.

This clone showed up just once. The V gene is TRBV2, the J gene TRBJ2-7; D perhaps matches TRBD1 (6 bases). The CDR3 runs 14 residues. V lost 11 bases to trimming and J lost 0 bases, with 17 bases between them. Per the germline V gene, CDR1 is SNHLY and CDR2 is FYNNEI. CDR3 coding DNA: TGTGCCTCCAAGGGGAGAGGGGGCTCCTACGAGCAGTACTTC. It translates to CASKGRGGSYEQYF.

This clone has only one observation. This sample includes further DNA sequences coding for the same CDR3. V usage is TRBV5-6 and J usage is TRBJ1-2; D is undetermined. Deletions cut 0 bases from V and 2 bases from J, with 5 bases between. Germline lookup yields CDR1 SGHDT and CDR2 YYEEEE. This CDR3 has 13 residues. DNA of the CDR3: TGTGCCAGCAGCTTGGGTCGGAACTATGGCTACACCTTC. This translates into CASSLGRNYGYTF.

This chain joins TRBV5-1 and TRBJ2-3, with TRBD2 matching over 14 bases. J lost 3 bases, V lost 0 bases, and 3 bases had no gene match. Germline V gene data show CDR1 as SGHRS and CDR2 as YFSETQ. This CDR3 has 17 residues. The CDR3 region has the DNA TGCGCCAGCAGCTTGGGGGGACTAGCGGGAGAAACAGATACGCAGTATTTT. It translates to CASSLGGLAGETDTQYF.

The gene calls are TRBV3-1 (or the pseudogene TRBV3-2) and TRBJ1-1; 8 bases map to TRBD1. V lost 4 bases to trimming and J lost 10 bases; unmatched junction nucleotides: 14. The germline V gene encodes CDR1 LGHDT and CDR2 YNNKEL (reference sequence). There are 15 residues in the CDR3. The CDR3 region is CASSLNPGQETRAFF. The CDR3 DNA follows: TGTGCCAGCAGCCTCAACCCGGGACAGGAGACGAGAGCTTTCTTT.